This T cell receptor (beta chain) was identified in a study of blood T cell repertoires in COVID-19. Across the study: Acute and convalescent COVID-19 specimens originated in the United States, Italy and Spain.

The CDR3 totals 16 residues. CDR1 and CDR2 (germline): LGHDT, YNNKEL (reference sequence). The trim removed 4 bases at V and 4 bases at J, leaving 6 bases unmatched. Original handling: Nucleated cell counts were estimated from reference gene primer amplification. Measured with immunoSEQ multiplex PCR; TCRdb has only the in-frame clones, and not every one. That table gives V, J and clone size, and the DNA gave D and trimming. Counted here are 110,000 or so clones, about nine tenths occurring once; the ten biggest clones make up over 4%. V usage is TRBV3-1 (or the pseudogene TRBV3-2) and J usage is TRBJ2-5; 13 nucleotides match TRBD2. The sequencing input was peripheral blood. This TCR was sampled from a woman in her forties or fifties with acute or convalescent COVID-19. The CDR3 protein is CASSLGLAGVSETQYF. CDR3 nucleotide sequence: TGTGCCAGCAGCCTAGGACTAGCGGGAGTATCAGAGACCCAGTACTTC.